Listed here are 28 T cell receptor beta chains from one sample, sequenced in a study of blood T cells in healthy people across ages (dated by TCRdb to about 2015). The method was 5' RACE. The reads were generated on an Illumina HiSeq 2500. The second PCR ran for about 7 to 11 cycles and used a J-beta primer mix along with a sample-barcoded 5' primer. TCRdb handled the public reads itself, with Q25 trimming in fastp and clone calling in MiXCR, and kept productive beta chains. All rows with the same CDR3 protein become a single entry with the most common DNA and genes. For this sample the table gives approximately 760,000 distinct CDR3 sequences, of which around a quarter were detected only once. Jointly, the top ten make up roughly a tenth of the sample. A further study also used this sample, focusing on T cells of mothers and their children.

The specimen sequenced was blood. The receptors originated from a boy between 10 and 17 years old in good health.

The V call is TRBV11-2, the J call TRBJ2-4; unclear D gene. V gave up 3 bases and J gave up 7 bases, with 10 bases separating them. Germline-derived CDR1 and CDR2 are SGHAT and FQNNGV. The CDR3 has 13 residues. The CDR3 DNA sequence: TGTGCCAGCAGCTTCGAAGTTCCCAACATTCAGTACTTC. Translating gives CASSFEVPNIQYF.

This clonotype was observed a handful of times. The rearrangement uses TRBV7-9 and TRBJ2-7; D gene ambiguous. V was clipped by 5 bases and J by 2 bases, with 13 bases between them. The germline V gene has CDR1 SEHNR and CDR2 FQNEAQ (reference sequence). The CDR3 has 14 residues. The CDR3 here is CASSPSPDTYEQYF. Written as DNA, the CDR3 is TGTGCCAGCAGCCCGTCCCCCGATACCTACGAGCAGTACTTC. Using reference TRBV7-9 and TRBJ2-7 for the parts outside the CDR3, the full variable domain is DTGVSQNPRHKITKRGQNVTFRCDPISEHNRLYWYRQTLGQGPEFLTYFQNEAQLEKSRLLSDRFSAERPKGSFSTLEIQRTEQGDSAMYLCASSPSPDTYEQYFGPGTRLTVT.

This clonotype turned up a few times. The gene calls are TRBV4-3 and TRBJ2-7; weak D call: TRBD2 (6 bases). Germline V CDR1 and CDR2: LGHNA, YSLEER. V was trimmed by 0 bases and J by 0 bases, leaving 18 bases between them. CDR3 size: 18 residues. The DNA for the CDR3 is TGCGCCAGCAGCCAAGAGTGGCGAGTCAGCGGGCCCTCCTACGAGCAGTACTTC. This sequence encodes CASSQEWRVSGPSYEQYF.

V usage is TRBV29-1 and J usage is TRBJ2-7, with D possibly being TRBD2 (6 bases). The length of the CDR3 is 14 residues. V was shortened by 0 bases and J by 4 bases, with 13 bases between the two germline ends. The germline V gene encodes CDR1 SQVTM and CDR2 ANQGSEA. As DNA, the CDR3 is TGCAGCGTTGAAGACTCGGGGGAGGCTTACGAGCAGTACTTC. This translates into CSVEDSGEAYEQYF.

This chain links TRBV13 with TRBJ2-5; TRBD2 aligns across 8 bases. The end of the DNA fits TRBJ2-1 better, so the J call may be wrong. The germline CDR1 and CDR2 sequences are PRHDT and FYEKMQ (reference sequence). The CDR3 is 14 residues long. The chain's CDR3 is CASSFYAGGNEQFF. The CDR3 nucleotides are TGTGCCAGCAGCTTCTATGCGGGAGGCAATGAGCAGTTCTTC.

This chain links TRBV13 with TRBJ2-3, with a weak D call TRBD2 (6 bases). V was pared by 1 base and J by 6 bases, with 11 bases between. This CDR3 has 14 amino acids. CDR1 and CDR2 from the germline V gene are PRHDT and FYEKMQ (reference sequence). The CDR3 here is CASSLVTGGDTQYF. The CDR3 DNA reads TGTGCCAGCAGCTTAGTTACCGGGGGTGATACGCAGTATTTT. Full variable domain (outside the CDR3, taken from reference TRBV13 and TRBJ2-3): AAGVIQSPRHLIKEKRETATLKCYPIPRHDTVYWYQQGPGQDPQFLISFYEKMQSDKGSIPDRFSAQQFSDYHSELNMSSLELGDSALYFCASSLVTGGDTQYFGPGTRLTVL.

This clonotype was picked up a small number of times. This CDR3 reads CSVPHPERNTEAFF. The CDR3 DNA follows: TGCAGCGTTCCCCACCCAGAACGGAACACTGAAGCTTTCTTT. The chain carries TRBV29-1 and TRBJ1-1; D uncertain. CDR3 length: 14 amino acids. Germline lookup yields CDR1 SQVTM and CDR2 ANQGSEA. The ends were cut back, 5 bases at V and 1 base at J, with 14 bases in the middle.

The table lists this clonotype with a few counts. The chain combines TRBV14 with TRBJ2-5, with D unclear. This CDR3 is 14 amino acids long. The V end was cut by 4 bases, the J end by 2 bases, with 11 bases between. Germline V lookup: CDR1 SGHDN, CDR2 FVKESK. The DNA of the CDR3 is TGTGCCAGCAGCCCGATAAATGATCAAGAGACCCAGTACTTC. Encoded protein: CASSPINDQETQYF.

This clonotype was seen only a few times. This chain uses TRBV29-1 with TRBJ2-1; D is unresolved. The CDR3 has 10 residues. Trimming cost V 4 bases and J 8 bases, with 6 bases left between them. From germline, CDR1 is SQVTM and CDR2 ANQGSEA. Here the CDR3 reads CSVVGHEQFF. CDR3 sequence (DNA): TGCAGCGTTGTAGGCCATGAGCAGTTCTTC.

This chain joins TRBV11-2 and TRBJ2-7, with D perhaps TRBD1 (6 bases). The V gene lost 1 base and the J gene lost 4 bases, with 14 bases spanning the gap. This CDR3 has 15 residues. Germline CDR1 is SGHAT and CDR2 is FQNNGV. CDR3 nucleotides: TGTGCCAGCAGCTTAGCACAGGGAATCTTTTACGAGCAGTACTTC. Its translation is CASSLAQGIFYEQYF.

The genes are TRBV29-1 and TRBJ2-1; 7 nucleotides line up with TRBD1. The closer fit of TRBJ2-7 to the DNA end suggests the J call may be wrong. This CDR3 has 12 residues. Germline CDR1 SQVTM, CDR2 ANQGSEA. The CDR3 loop is CSALGGRYEQYF. The CDR3 DNA sequence: TGCAGCGCTCTAGGGGGCAGGTACGAGCAGTACTTC.

This clonotype was seen only a few times. Sequence at one end of the junction differs from germline and may be a read error. The chain's CDR3 is CSVDQTWNEQFF. CDR3 coding DNA: TGCAGCGTTGACCAAACATGGAATGAGCAATTCTTC. This chain joins TRBV29-1 and TRBJ2-5; D uncertain. Germline V gene data show CDR1 as SQVTM and CDR2 as ANQGSEA. The CDR3 extends over 12 amino acids.

The rearrangement joins TRBV5-1 to TRBJ2-1; 8 nucleotides match TRBD1. Gene TRBJ2-7 matches the end of the DNA better, so the J call may be wrong. Germline lookup yields CDR1 SGHRS and CDR2 YFSETQ. CDR3 length: 16 amino acids. As DNA, the CDR3 is TGCGCCAGCAGCTTAGGTCCGGGACAGGCCTCCTACGAGCAGTACTTC. This translates into CASSLGPGQASYEQYF.

This clonotype has at least ten counts. V is TRBV5-1 and J is TRBJ2-7, with 8 positions matching TRBD2. CDR1 and CDR2 (germline): SGHRS, YFSETQ. The length of the CDR3 is 16 residues. V was pared by 3 bases and J by 3 bases, with 11 bases of the junction left unmatched. The CDR3 spells CASSSDAAGVGYEQYF. Written as DNA, the CDR3 is TGCGCCAGCAGCTCCGATGCAGCGGGAGTGGGCTACGAGCAGTACTTC.

This clonotype was observed a few times. The chain combines TRBV5-1 with TRBJ2-2, with TRBD1 matching 9 bases. J gave up 2 bases and V 4 bases, and 3 bases lay outside the gene matches. In germline, CDR1 is SGHRS, CDR2 YFSETQ. This CDR3 region has 15 residues. The CDR3, as DNA: TGCGCCAGCAGCGCGGGACAGGGTAACACCGGGGAGCTGTTTTTT. Protein sequence: CASSAGQGNTGELFF.

The chain is built from TRBV28 and TRBJ1-2; D unclear. Germline CDR1 and CDR2: MDHEN and SYDVKM. The germline V and J ends were trimmed by 6 bases and 4 bases, with 18 bases remaining between them. This CDR3 contains 15 residues. The CDR3 bases are TGTGCCAGCAGCCTATGGACTGCAGCCATCTATGGCTACACCTTC. Its translation is CASSLWTAAIYGYTF.

The rearrangement uses TRBV6-5 and TRBJ1-1; 7 bases agree with TRBD1. Unmatched junction bases numbered 3, after V lost 0 bases and J lost 11 bases. This CDR3 comprises 12 residues. The germline CDR1 and CDR2 sequences are MNHEY and SVGAGI. CDR3 loop: CASSYSTGVAFF. CDR3 sequence (DNA): TGTGCCAGCAGTTACTCCACAGGGGTTGCTTTCTTT.

The chain is built from TRBV12-3 or TRBV12-4 and TRBJ2-5; 7 bases fit TRBD2. CDR3 length: 14 residues. Unmatched junction bases numbered 4, after V lost 6 bases and J lost 0 bases. CDR3: CASRAGHDQETQYF. In nucleotides, the CDR3 is TGTGCCAGCAGAGCGGGGCATGACCAAGAGACCCAGTACTTC.

This chain links TRBV7-2 with TRBJ2-5, with 9 bases fitting TRBD2. J lost 5 bases, V lost 3 bases, and 4 bases had no gene match. Germline values: CDR1 SGHTA, CDR2 FQGNSA. The CDR3 sequence is 14 residues long. The CDR3 sequence is CASSFAGGGETQYF. The DNA of the CDR3 is TGTGCCAGCAGCTTTGCGGGAGGGGGGGAGACCCAGTACTTC.

This clonotype was seen only a few times. The chain combines TRBV15 with TRBJ1-5; 7 bases are shared with TRBD1. Looked up from germline, CDR1 is LNHNV and CDR2 is YYDKDF (reference sequence). The CDR3 contains 16 residues. Trimming at V came to 6 bases and at J to 0 bases, leaving 8 bases not matched to a gene. The CDR3 DNA sequence: TGTGCCACCAGACCCGGACAGGACTATAGCAATCAGCCCCAGCATTTT. Encoded protein: CATRPGQDYSNQPQHF.

The chain recombines TRBV11-2 with TRBJ2-5; possible D gene TRBD1, 6 bases. V lost 5 bases and J 1 base, leaving 20 bases between the germline ends. This CDR3 region has 17 residues. The V gene's germline CDR1 is SGHAT and CDR2 FQNNGV. DNA for the CDR3: TGTGCCAGCAGCCAGCGTGGGACACCGACTATCCAAGAGACCCAGTACTTC. This translates into CASSQRGTPTIQETQYF.

The V gene is TRBV7-9, the J gene TRBJ2-3; 7 nucleotides line up with TRBD2. The CDR3 runs to 17 residues. V dropped 4 bases and J dropped 2; count of bases not matched to a gene: 12. Looked up from germline, CDR1 is SEHNR and CDR2 is FQNEAQ (reference sequence). CDR3 bases: TGTGCCAGCAGCTCCCCGACGGCTAGCGGCTTCACAGATACGCAGTATTTT. The encoded protein is CASSSPTASGFTDTQYF.

V gene TRBV5-6 combines with J gene TRBJ2-5; 13 bases are shared with TRBD2. The DNA end is a closer match to TRBJ2-1, so the J assignment may be wrong. CDR1 and CDR2 (germline): SGHDT, YYEEEE. The CDR3 extends over 15 amino acids. The CDR3, as DNA: TGTGCCAGCAGCTTACGGACTAGCGGGAGCCGTGAGCAGTTCTTC. It translates to CASSLRTSGSREQFF.

This clonotype turned up a few times. The junction does not match germline at one end; this may be a read error. The genes are TRBV28 and TRBJ2-2, with 9 bases that match TRBD2. Germline assignment: CDR1 MDHEN and CDR2 SYDVKM. This CDR3 is built from 19 residues. The DNA for the CDR3 is TGTGCCCGCAGTGAGGTCAATGGCAGGCGGGAGGGGAACACCGGGGAGCTGTTTTTT. Translating it yields CARSEVNGRREGNTGELFF. Looking up the rest from reference TRBV28 and TRBJ2-2 gives the full variable domain: DVKVTQSSRYLVKRTGEKVFLECVQDMDHENMFWYRQDPGLGLRLIYFSYDVKMKEKGDIPEGYSVSREKKERFSLILESASTNQTSMYLCARSEVNGRREGNTGELFFGEGSRLTVL.

This clonotype has more than one count but fewer than ten. This chain connects TRBV29-1 to TRBJ2-7; 11 bases are a match to TRBD1. V lost 7 bases and J lost 7; bases outside the gene matches: 6. The CDR3 spans 12 residues. Germline CDR1 reads SQVTM; CDR2 reads ANQGSEA. The CDR3 loop is CSAGQGAREQYF. The CDR3 region has the DNA TGCAGCGCTGGACAGGGGGCGAGGGAGCAGTACTTC.

This clonotype was seen a handful of times. The gene calls are TRBV7-9 and TRBJ2-4, with a possible D match to TRBD2 (5 bases). There are 14 residues in the CDR3. CDR1 and CDR2 (germline): SEHNR, FQNEAQ (reference sequence). The ends were cut back, 5 bases at V and 6 bases at J, with 14 bases in the middle. The CDR3 protein is CASSQTGSGNIQYF. For the CDR3, the DNA is TGTGCCAGCAGCCAGACGGGAAGTGGAAACATTCAGTACTTC.

The J gene is TRBJ1-1, the V gene TRBV29-1; D remains unclear. The V gene lost 4 bases and the J gene lost 5 bases, with 8 bases spanning the gap. In germline, CDR1 is SQVTM, CDR2 ANQGSEA. The CDR3 loop spans 11 amino acids. This CDR3 is CSVVYGTEAFF. The DNA for the CDR3 is TGCAGCGTTGTTTATGGGACTGAAGCTTTCTTT. The complete variable domain, with remaining parts taken from reference TRBV29-1 and TRBJ1-1, reads SAVISQKPSRDICQRGTSLTIQCQVDSQVTMMFWYRQQPGQSLTLIATANQGSEATYESGFVIDKFPISRPNLTFSTLTVSNMSPEDSSIYLCSVVYGTEAFFGQGTRLTVV.

The chain employs TRBV28 and TRBJ2-7; maybe TRBD1 (5 bases). This CDR3 spans 13 amino acids. V was shortened by 5 bases and J by 3 bases, with 11 bases between the two germline ends. The germline V gene encodes CDR1 MDHEN and CDR2 SYDVKM. The CDR3 is CASSLRAVYEQYF. The CDR3 coding sequence is TGTGCCAGCAGTCTCAGGGCGGTCTACGAGCAGTACTTC.